The sequence of this TCR beta chain was determined in a study of PD-L1 blockade in urothelial cancer. The CDR3 consists of 14 residues. Trimming took 6 bases from V and 7 from J; bases not matched to a gene: 4. Germline V gene lookup returns CDR1 MNHNS and CDR2 SASEGT. This sample's time point: peripheral blood 6 weeks after treatment start. This clone was detected only a few times. The repertoire was sequenced with immunoSEQ multiplex PCR; TCRdb's copy has only in-frame clones and lacks some. This sample yields some 110,000 clones, of which around 88% are seen a single time; 1.7% belongs to the top ten.

The clonotype originates from a man between 60 and 75 years old with urothelial cancer. The chain joins TRBV6-1 to TRBJ1-6; 9 bases line up with TRBD1. Sequenced material: PBMCs, taken around atezolizumab (anti-PD-L1) treatment. Here the CDR3 reads CASRVGQGNSPLHF. CDR3 nucleotides: TGTGCCAGCAGGGTGGGACAGGGAAATTCACCCCTCCACTTT.